Listed below are T cell receptor beta chains from one sample, sequenced in a study of CD8 T cells in ankylosing spondylitis. TCRdb reprocessed the 5' RACE reads via MiXCR and lists one record per CDR3 protein. The profile shows 700,000 or so distinct CDR3 sequences, under 20% of them singletons. Source material: blood, either unsorted or a sorted T cell fraction (not recorded which). The receptors were sampled from a male donor with ankylosing spondylitis. Both conserved end residues are part of each CDR3. D genes are given only for firm matches. Expanded clones get a size class; other rows say once, few or many, or leave the size out.

v_call	j_call	d_call	clone_size	cdr3_nt	cdr3_aa
TRBV12-3/TRBV12-4	TRBJ2-5	NA	many	TGTGCCAGCAGCCCTGAGGGGGGGGAGACCCAGTACTTC	CASSPEGGETQYF
TRBV5-1	TRBJ2-5	TRBD1	NA	TGCGCCAGCAGCTCGCAGGGGACAGCTCAGACCCAGTACTTC	CASSSQGTAQTQYF
TRBV20-1	TRBJ1-4	NA	NA	TGCAGTGCTGAGTTCTTGGAGAAGGCAACTAATGAAAAACTGTTTTTT	CSAEFLEKATNEKLFF
TRBV28	TRBJ2-1	NA	few	TGTGCCAGCAGTTTCAGCTCAGGGGCATACAATGAGCAGTTCTTC	CASSFSSGAYNEQFF
TRBV24-1	TRBJ2-3	TRBD2	many	TGTGCCACCAGTGATCCGGGACTAGCTACAGATACGCAGTATTTT	CATSDPGLATDTQYF
TRBV20-1	TRBJ2-1	TRBD2	few	TGCAGTGCTACCCAGTGGGGGGGACCCCCCACGTTGATTGGGCAGTTCTTC	CSATQWGGPPTLIGQFF
TRBV5-1	TRBJ2-3	NA	few	TGCGCCAGCAGCTTGGTTGGGGGAAAGTCTAGCACAGATACGCAGTATTTT	CASSLVGGKSSTDTQYF
TRBV19	TRBJ2-1	TRBD2	NA	TGTGCCAGTAGTATTACCGCGGGAGGCCACAATGAGCAGTTCTTC	CASSITAGGHNEQFF
TRBV29-1	TRBJ2-5	NA	few	TGCAGCGTTGAGTTCCGGGGCGGACAAGAGACCCAGTACTTC	CSVEFRGGQETQYF
TRBV12-3/TRBV12-4	TRBJ1-2	NA	many	TGTGCCAGCAGTTTAGAAGGCCTCTATGGCTACACCTTC	CASSLEGLYGYTF
TRBV15	TRBJ2-7	NA	few	TGTGCCACCAAGGGGGGTTCGAACGAGCAGTACTTC	CATKGGSNEQYF
TRBV5-1	TRBJ1-1	TRBD1	NA	TGCGCCAGCAGCTTGTCAGGGGGCAAGGCTGAAGCTTTCTTT	CASSLSGGKAEAFF
TRBV6-1	TRBJ1-5	NA	NA	TGTGCCAGCAGTGAACTCCGCTCGTGGAATCAGCCCCAGCATTTT	CASSELRSWNQPQHF
TRBV7-2	TRBJ2-1	NA	few	TGTGCCAGCAGCTTGGGATCCGGGACTTCCTCCTACAATGAGCAGTTCTTC	CASSLGSGTSSYNEQFF
TRBV12-3/TRBV12-4	TRBJ2-1	NA	few	TGTGCCAGCAGTCGTCCTTTAGAACTAGGGAGGTCTGAGCAGTTCTTC	CASSRPLELGRSEQFF